One and the same sample provided the 22 T cell receptor beta chains below, sequenced in a study of shared clonotypes between healthy human individuals (dated by TCRdb to the early 2020s). The library was prepared using the immunoSEQ multiplex PCR assay. Not all clones reach the TCRdb copy of this immuneACCESS table, which keeps in-frame sequences only. Checked studies attribute under half of the gap to unresolved V genes and leave the rest unexplained. The sample contains about half a million clones, approximately 81% of them found a single time. The ten biggest clones cover approximately 11% of the sample. Specimen: PBMCs. These receptors were obtained from a woman in her thirties or forties in good health. Some clones in this sample may be carry-over from other donors' samples.

The chain uses TRBV11-3 and TRBJ2-3; D gene uncertain. Trimming left V 1 base short and J 4 bases short, with 6 bases between. The CDR3 sequence is 13 residues long. Per the germline V gene, CDR1 is SGHNT and CDR2 is YENEEA. CDR3 amino acids: CASSLGRPDTQYF. For the CDR3, the DNA is TGTGCCAGCAGCTTAGGCAGGCCAGATACGCAGTATTTT.

This chain uses TRBV20-1 with TRBJ2-1, with D unclear. The CDR3 totals 10 residues. Trimming removed 1 base at V and 10 bases at J, with 5 bases between. Germline CDR1 reads DFQATT; CDR2 reads SNEGSKA (reference sequence). CDR3 DNA: TGCAGTGCTAGAGTGATCGAGCAGTTCTTC. This gives the protein CSARVIEQFF.

V is TRBV5-6 and J is TRBJ2-2; D is ambiguous. The germline V gene encodes CDR1 SGHDT and CDR2 YYEEEE. The V end was cut by 0 bases, the J end by 4 bases, with 7 bases between. This CDR3 spans 14 amino acids. CDR3 nucleotide sequence: TGTGCCAGCAGCTTGGCTAGGGCCACCGGGGAGCTGTTTTTT. Protein: CASSLARATGELFF.

This clone was observed once. The likely explanation is a read error, given a far larger clone one base away. This same CDR3 is encoded by further DNA sequences in the sample. The chain uses TRBV6-5 and TRBJ2-7; 9 nucleotides line up with TRBD1. This CDR3 spans 16 amino acids. The trim removed 0 bases at V and 5 bases at J, leaving 8 bases unmatched. Germline V lookup: CDR1 MNHEY, CDR2 SVGAGI. CDR3 coding DNA: TGTGCCAGCAGTTACTCTCCCGGGACAGGGCTCGACGAGCAGTACTTC. Translation gives CASSYSPGTGLDEQYF.

Concerning this clone: A single base is all that separates this from a far larger clone, so a read error is likely. The sample carries other DNA sequences with the same CDR3. The rearrangement joins TRBV5-1 to TRBJ2-7, with D uncertain. V gave up 4 bases and J gave up 4 bases, with 12 bases separating them. Looked up from germline, CDR1 is SGHRS and CDR2 is YFSETQ. This CDR3 is 13 amino acids long. The DNA for the CDR3 is TGCGCCAGCAGCGCTGGATCCACATACGAGCAGTACTTC. It specifies CASSAGSTYEQYF.

The chain is built from TRBV30 and TRBJ1-1; D gene uncertain. The V end lost 2 bases, the J end lost 2 bases, and 12 bases lay between the germline ends. Germline assignment: CDR1 GTSNPN and CDR2 SVGIG (reference sequence). The CDR3 loop spans 14 amino acids. The CDR3, as DNA: TGTGCCTGGAGTTTTGTAGGAGCTAACACTGAAGCTTTCTTT. Translation gives CAWSFVGANTEAFF.

V usage is TRBV20-1 and J usage is TRBJ1-1, with 7 positions matching TRBD1. Germline-derived CDR1 and CDR2 are DFQATT and SNEGSKA (reference sequence). Losses at the gene ends were 6 bases for V and 9 bases for J; bases not matched to a gene: 7. This CDR3 is built from 11 residues. CDR3 sequence: CSAPDRTKAFF. The CDR3 coding sequence is TGCAGTGCCCCGGACAGGACCAAAGCTTTCTTT.

The chain has TRBV11-3 and TRBJ2-2, with TRBD2 identical over 7 bases. This CDR3 is built from 14 residues. V was pared by 3 bases and J by 9 bases, with 7 bases of the junction left unmatched. Germline V gene sequence: CDR1 SGHNT, CDR2 YENEEA. In nucleotides, the CDR3 is TGTGCCAGCAGCTTGACGGGAGGTCCCCGGGAGCTGTTTTTT. The encoded protein is CASSLTGGPRELFF.

The chain combines TRBV7-9 with TRBJ1-5, with 7 bases that match TRBD1. The CDR3 sequence is 15 residues long. In germline, CDR1 is SEHNR, CDR2 FQNEAQ (reference sequence). V was clipped by 4 bases and J by 3 bases; unmatched bases: 6. The CDR3 loop is CASSSETGHNQPQHF. The CDR3 DNA is TGTGCCAGCAGCTCCGAGACAGGGCACAATCAGCCCCAGCATTTT.

Turning to this clone: A read error likely explains this, since a far larger clone differs by one base. The rearrangement links TRBV5-1 to TRBJ1-1; 7 bases line up with TRBD1. The CDR3 is made up of 14 amino acids. CDR1 SGHRS and CDR2 YFSETQ come from the germline V gene. CDR3 sequence reads: CASSRLTGNTEALF. Here the CDR3 DNA reads TGCGCCAGCAGCAGGCTGACAGGGAACACTGAAGCTCTCTTT.

This chain joins TRBV12-5 and TRBJ2-2; D is ambiguous. Trimming took 1 base from V and 0 from J, leaving 3 bases between them. CDR1 is LGHNT and CDR2 is FRNRAP in the germline V gene. The CDR3 loop spans 14 amino acids. The CDR3 bases are TGTGCTAGTGGTTTGGCCCCGAACACCGGGGAGCTGTTTTTT. As protein: CASGLAPNTGELFF.

The CDR3 here is CASATWRYEKLFF. The CDR3 DNA reads TGTGCCAGCGCTACATGGAGGTATGAAAAACTGTTTTTT. The genes are TRBV6-5 and TRBJ1-4; D is undetermined. Looked up from germline, CDR1 is MNHEY and CDR2 is SVGAGI. The CDR3 sequence is 13 residues long. The V and J ends lost 8 bases and 6 bases respectively, with 13 bases between them.

The rearrangement joins TRBV10-3 to TRBJ2-7, with D hard to call. Germline V gene data show CDR1 as ENHRY and CDR2 as SYGVKD. The CDR3 runs to 13 residues. V dropped 4 bases and J dropped 5 bases, with 12 bases sitting between them. The CDR3 is CAISVKGMDEQYF. CDR3 sequence (DNA): TGTGCCATCAGTGTGAAGGGTATGGACGAGCAGTACTTC.

The genes are TRBV11-2 and TRBJ2-2; tentatively, D is TRBD2 (6 bases). The CDR3 loop spans 17 amino acids. Germline CDR1 is SGHAT and CDR2 is FQNNGV. The ends were cut back, 4 bases at V and 4 bases at J, with 19 bases in the middle. In nucleotides, the CDR3 is TGTGCCAGCAGCTCCCCGTGGGGGAGGACCCTCACCGGGGAGCTGTTTTTT. Its translation is CASSSPWGRTLTGELFF.

V usage is TRBV5-1 and J usage is TRBJ2-2, with D possibly being TRBD1 or TRBD2 (6 bases each). CDR1 SGHRS and CDR2 YFSETQ come from the germline V gene. The CDR3 spans 14 residues. The V end lost 0 bases, the J end lost 6 bases, and 9 bases lay between the germline ends. As DNA, the CDR3 is TGCGCCAGCAGCTTGGTCGGGGGCTCCGGGGAGCTGTTTTTT. Protein product: CASSLVGGSGELFF.

Comments on this clone: Only one base separates this from a far larger clonotype, so it likely reflects a read error. This chain uses TRBV30 with TRBJ2-7; no clear D gene. Germline values: CDR1 GTSNPN, CDR2 SVGIG (reference sequence). V was cut by 3 bases and J by 2 bases, with 5 bases left in between. This CDR3 contains 11 residues. DNA for the CDR3: TGTGCCTGGAGCAACACCTACGAGCAGTACTTC. Translated, it gives CAWSNTYEQYF.

The chain couples TRBV28 to TRBJ2-7; TRBD1 or TRBD2 may be the D gene (7 bases each). The germline gives CDR1 MDHEN, CDR2 SYDVKM. Between the trimmed V and J ends, which lost 2 bases and 0 bases, there was a span of 11 bases. The CDR3 totals 15 residues. In DNA, the CDR3 is TGTGCCAGCAGTTTACAGGGGGGGAGCTCCTACGAGCAGTACTTC. Translating it yields CASSLQGGSSYEQYF. The full variable domain, completed using reference TRBV28 and TRBJ2-7, is DVKVTQSSRYLVKRTGEKVFLECVQDMDHENMFWYRQDPGLGLRLIYFSYDVKMKEKGDIPEGYSVSREKKERFSLILESASTNQTSMYLCASSLQGGSSYEQYFGPGTRLTVT.

This chain joins TRBV19 and TRBJ1-4; no reliable D call. With 4 bases removed from V and 8 bases from J, the gap between germline ends came to 14 bases. The CDR3 has 14 residues. Germline V gene data show CDR1 as LNHDA and CDR2 as SQIVND (reference sequence). The CDR3 is CASSNLRGGEKLFF. The DNA of the CDR3 is TGTGCCAGTAGTAACCTCCGAGGAGGGGAAAAACTGTTTTTT.

This clone has at least ten counts. The rearrangement joins TRBV5-6 to TRBJ2-1; D is possibly TRBD2 (6 bases). V lost 2 bases and J 10 bases, leaving 13 bases between the germline ends. This CDR3 contains 13 residues. Germline CDR1 reads SGHDT; CDR2 reads YYEEEE. CDR3 sequence (DNA): TGTGCCAGCAGCTTCCGGAGGGCGGGAGAGCAGTTCTTC. Translated, it gives CASSFRRAGEQFF.

On this clone itself: This is likely an artifact of a read error, given a far larger clone one base away. The chain joins TRBV2 to TRBJ1-1; D is perhaps TRBD1 (6 bases). Germline V gene sequence: CDR1 SNHLY, CDR2 FYNNEI. Trimming left V 2 bases short and J 6 bases short, with 16 bases between. This CDR3 spans 15 amino acids. CDR3 in DNA: TGTGCCAGCAGTGAATGGGGCAGGGGCTCTCCTGAAGCTTTCTTT. It encodes CASSEWGRGSPEAFF.

This chain uses TRBV7-2 with TRBJ2-1; TRBD2 aligns across 8 bases. The CDR3 length is 14 residues. Germline lookup yields CDR1 SGHTA and CDR2 FQGNSA. The V and J ends lost 3 bases and 15 bases, in that order; junction bases with no gene match: 13. The CDR3 loop is CASSFLPRLAGWFF. The CDR3 nucleotides read TGTGCCAGCAGCTTCCTGCCCCGTTTAGCGGGATGGTTCTTC.

The CDR3 sequence is CASSLVPAGGGQETQYF. The CDR3 nucleotides read TGCGCCAGCAGCTTGGTTCCAGCGGGAGGGGGTCAAGAGACCCAGTACTTC. The chain has TRBV5-1 and TRBJ2-5; 10 nucleotides match TRBD2. Germline V gene sequence: CDR1 SGHRS, CDR2 YFSETQ. Losses at the gene ends were 0 bases for V and 2 bases for J; bases not matched to a gene: 7. The CDR3 totals 17 residues.